A selection of T cell receptor beta chains follows, all from one sample in a study of identical twins. TCRdb called the 5' RACE reads again in MiXCR, with one record for every CDR3 protein. This sample has 1,800,000 or so distinct CDR3 sequences, with under 35% found just once. Sequenced: cord blood. The receptor source for this set is a newborn girl in good health. Each CDR3 is given with its conserved first and last residue. The order of the fields is V gene, D gene, clone size, J gene, CDR3 DNA, CDR3 protein. D genes are given only for firm matches. Some rows mark clone size as missing; the rest say once, few, many or name a class of expanded clone.

v_gene: TRBV7-9; d_gene: TRBD1; abundance: -; j_gene: TRBJ2-6; CDR3nt: TGTGCCAGCAGCTCAGGGACGACAGGGGACGCCAACGTCCTGACTTTC; CDR3aa: CASSSGTTGDANVLTF
v_gene: TRBV12-3/TRBV12-4; d_gene: TRBD2; abundance: few; j_gene: TRBJ2-3; CDR3nt: TGTGCCAGCAGTTTTGCGAGACTAGCCCCGGATACGCAGTATTTT; CDR3aa: CASSFARLAPDTQYF
v_gene: TRBV24-1; d_gene: TRBD1; abundance: -; j_gene: TRBJ2-1; CDR3nt: TGTGCCACCAGTGACCAGAGACAGGGGCGTCACAATGAGCAGTTCTTC; CDR3aa: CATSDQRQGRHNEQFF
v_gene: TRBV6-1; d_gene: -; abundance: -; j_gene: TRBJ2-7; CDR3nt: TGTGCCAGCATTGGTCTTTGGGACTTTAAGTCCTACGAGCAGTACTTC; CDR3aa: CASIGLWDFKSYEQYF
v_gene: TRBV6-1; d_gene: -; abundance: -; j_gene: TRBJ1-5; CDR3nt: TGTGTCAGCAGTGGACCCCTCGTGCGGGGCCTGGGTCAGCCCCAGCATTTT; CDR3aa: CVSSGPLVRGLGQPQHF
v_gene: TRBV2; d_gene: -; abundance: -; j_gene: TRBJ1-1; CDR3nt: TGTGCCAGCAGTGAAGCAGTTGAAGCTTTCTTT; CDR3aa: CASSEAVEAFF
v_gene: TRBV7-2; d_gene: -; abundance: -; j_gene: TRBJ2-1; CDR3nt: TGTGCCAGCAGTTCCGGGTCCTTACCCTACAATGAGCAGTTCTTC; CDR3aa: CASSSGSLPYNEQFF
v_gene: TRBV7-9; d_gene: TRBD2; abundance: few; j_gene: TRBJ2-3; CDR3nt: TGTGCCCACCGGGAGGTCAAAGATACGCAGTATTTT; CDR3aa: CAHREVKDTQYF
v_gene: TRBV10-3; d_gene: -; abundance: many; j_gene: TRBJ2-3; CDR3nt: TGTGCCATCAGTACCGAGCGGAAAACAGATACGCAGTATTTT; CDR3aa: CAISTERKTDTQYF
v_gene: TRBV14; d_gene: -; abundance: -; j_gene: TRBJ2-3; CDR3nt: TGTGCCAGCAGCCACCACAGGGAAAGGGGCACAGATACGCAGTATTTT; CDR3aa: CASSHHRERGTDTQYF
v_gene: TRBV29-1; d_gene: -; abundance: few; j_gene: TRBJ2-7; CDR3nt: TGCAGCGTTGAAGAGTTGTCGAGGGAGCAGTACTTC; CDR3aa: CSVEELSREQYF
v_gene: TRBV5-1; d_gene: TRBD1; abundance: -; j_gene: TRBJ2-3; CDR3nt: TGCGCCAGCAGCTCAGGACAGGGTATTACAGATACGCAGTATTTT; CDR3aa: CASSSGQGITDTQYF
v_gene: TRBV5-1; d_gene: TRBD1; abundance: -; j_gene: TRBJ1-2; CDR3nt: TGCGCCAGCAGCTTGACCCGACAGGGCGACGGCTACACCTTC; CDR3aa: CASSLTRQGDGYTF
v_gene: TRBV13; d_gene: -; abundance: -; j_gene: TRBJ1-6; CDR3nt: TGTGCCAGCAGCTTGACAGGCTCCCCGAGGGATTCACCCCTCCACTTT; CDR3aa: CASSLTGSPRDSPLHF
v_gene: TRBV5-1; d_gene: -; abundance: many; j_gene: TRBJ2-1; CDR3nt: TGCGCCAGCAGACCAATACTAGTCTCACCCAACAATGAGCAGTTCTTC; CDR3aa: CASRPILVSPNNEQFF
v_gene: TRBV20-1; d_gene: -; abundance: -; j_gene: TRBJ2-4; CDR3nt: TGCAGTGCTCCTTCGCAGGGGCTAGCCAAAAACATTCAGTACTTC; CDR3aa: CSAPSQGLAKNIQYF
v_gene: TRBV6-5; d_gene: TRBD2; abundance: few; j_gene: TRBJ2-3; CDR3nt: TGTGCCAGCAGTTACTCGGGACTAGCGGGAGAGCTCACAGATACGCAGTATTTT; CDR3aa: CASSYSGLAGELTDTQYF
v_gene: TRBV7-9; d_gene: -; abundance: -; j_gene: TRBJ2-3; CDR3nt: TGTGCCAGCAGCTTAGGCCAATGGGTGTCAGATACGCAGTATTTT; CDR3aa: CASSLGQWVSDTQYF
v_gene: TRBV29-1; d_gene: TRBD1; abundance: -; j_gene: TRBJ2-7; CDR3nt: TGCAGCGTTGAAACCCTGGGACAGCGCTCCTACGAGCAGTACTTC; CDR3aa: CSVETLGQRSYEQYF
v_gene: TRBV20-1; d_gene: -; abundance: many; j_gene: TRBJ1-1; CDR3nt: TGCAGTGCCCAGGGCGGGGGGGTAGACACTGAAGCTTTCTTT; CDR3aa: CSAQGGGVDTEAFF
v_gene: TRBV30; d_gene: -; abundance: -; j_gene: TRBJ1-2; CDR3nt: TGTGCCTGTTTAAGGGTGAAGACAGGCTATGGCTACACCTTC; CDR3aa: CACLRVKTGYGYTF
v_gene: TRBV20-1; d_gene: TRBD2; abundance: -; j_gene: TRBJ2-3; CDR3nt: TGCAGTGCTAGAGATGTGGGAACTAGCGGTAGCACAGATACGCAGTATTTT; CDR3aa: CSARDVGTSGSTDTQYF
v_gene: TRBV24-1; d_gene: TRBD2; abundance: -; j_gene: TRBJ2-1; CDR3nt: TGTGCCACCGGGCGGACGGGACTAGCGGGGGGGCCGGATGAGCAGTTCTTC; CDR3aa: CATGRTGLAGGPDEQFF
v_gene: TRBV9; d_gene: -; abundance: many; j_gene: TRBJ2-3; CDR3nt: TGTGCCAGCACCCCCGGGACTCATAGCACAGATACGCAGTATTTT; CDR3aa: CASTPGTHSTDTQYF
v_gene: TRBV2; d_gene: TRBD2; abundance: once; j_gene: TRBJ2-1; CDR3nt: TGTGCCAGCAGTCGACTAACTAGCGGGGCTGACAATGAGCAGTTCTTC; CDR3aa: CASSRLTSGADNEQFF